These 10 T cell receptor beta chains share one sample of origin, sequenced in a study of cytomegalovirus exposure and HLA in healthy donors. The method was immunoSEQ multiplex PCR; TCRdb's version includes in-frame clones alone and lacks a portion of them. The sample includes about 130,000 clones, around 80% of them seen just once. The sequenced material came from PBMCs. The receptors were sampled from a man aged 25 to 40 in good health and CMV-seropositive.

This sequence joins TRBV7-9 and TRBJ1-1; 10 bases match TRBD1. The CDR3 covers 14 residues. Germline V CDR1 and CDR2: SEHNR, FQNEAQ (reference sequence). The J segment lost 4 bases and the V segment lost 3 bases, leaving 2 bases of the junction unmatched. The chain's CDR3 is CASSFGTGVTEAFF. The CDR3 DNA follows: TGTGCCAGCAGCTTTGGGACAGGGGTCACTGAAGCTTTCTTT.

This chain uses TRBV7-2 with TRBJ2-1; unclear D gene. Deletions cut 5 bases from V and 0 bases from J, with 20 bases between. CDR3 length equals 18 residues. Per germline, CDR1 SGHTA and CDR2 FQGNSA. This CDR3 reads CASSRTYYTASSYNEQFF. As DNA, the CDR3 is TGTGCCAGCAGCCGTACCTACTACACGGCGAGCTCCTACAATGAGCAGTTCTTC.

The CDR3 coding sequence is TGTGCCAGCAGCGTACAGGGACTAGCGGGAGGCCATGAGCAGTTCTTC. Translated, it gives CASSVQGLAGGHEQFF. The chain combines TRBV9 with TRBJ2-1, with 15 positions matching TRBD2. The CDR3 consists of 16 residues. CDR1 is SGDLS and CDR2 is YYNGEE in the germline V gene. The V segment lost 1 base and the J segment 8 bases; nucleotides outside the gene matches: 4.

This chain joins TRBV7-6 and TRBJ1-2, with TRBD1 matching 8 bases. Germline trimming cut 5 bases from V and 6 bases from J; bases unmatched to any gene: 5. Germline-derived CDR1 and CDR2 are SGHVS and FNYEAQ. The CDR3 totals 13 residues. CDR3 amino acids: CASSRTGQDGYTF. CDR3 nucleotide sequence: TGTGCCAGCAGCCGGACAGGGCAGGATGGCTACACCTTC. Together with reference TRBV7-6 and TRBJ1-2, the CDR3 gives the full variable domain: GAGVSQSPRYKVTKRGQDVALRCDPISGHVSLYWYRQALGQGPEFLTYFNYEAQQDKSGLPNDRFSAERPEGSISTLTIQRTEQRDSAMYRCASSRTGQDGYTFGSGTRLTVV.

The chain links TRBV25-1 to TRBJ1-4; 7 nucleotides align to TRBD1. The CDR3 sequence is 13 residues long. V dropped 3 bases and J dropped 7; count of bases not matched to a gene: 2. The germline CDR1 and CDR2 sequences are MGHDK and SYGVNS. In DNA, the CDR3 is TGTGCCAGCAGTGATTACAGGGGTGAAAAACTGTTTTTT. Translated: CASSDYRGEKLFF.

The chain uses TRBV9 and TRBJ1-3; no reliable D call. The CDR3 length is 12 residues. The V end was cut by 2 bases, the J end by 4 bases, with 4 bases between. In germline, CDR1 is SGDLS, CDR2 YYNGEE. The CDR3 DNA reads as TGTGCCAGCAGCGTGTCGGGAAACACCATATATTTT. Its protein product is CASSVSGNTIYF.

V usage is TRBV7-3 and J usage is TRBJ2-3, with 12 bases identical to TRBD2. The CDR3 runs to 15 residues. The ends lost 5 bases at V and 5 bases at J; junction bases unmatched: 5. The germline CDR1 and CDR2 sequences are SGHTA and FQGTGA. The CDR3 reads CASSPSGGAGDTQYF. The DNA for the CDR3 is TGTGCCAGCAGCCCTAGCGGGGGGGCTGGAGATACGCAGTATTTT. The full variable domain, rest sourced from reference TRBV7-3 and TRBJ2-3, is GAGVSQTPSNKVTEKGKYVELRCDPISGHTALYWYRQSLGQGPEFLIYFQGTGAADDSGLPNDRFFAVRPEGSVSTLKIQRTERGDSAVYLCASSPSGGAGDTQYFGPGTRLTVL.

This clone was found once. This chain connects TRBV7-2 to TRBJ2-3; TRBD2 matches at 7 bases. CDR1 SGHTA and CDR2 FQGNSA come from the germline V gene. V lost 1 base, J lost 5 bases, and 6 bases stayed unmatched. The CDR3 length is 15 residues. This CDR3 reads CASSLVSGIGDTQYF. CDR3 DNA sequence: TGTGCCAGCAGCTTAGTCAGCGGGATCGGAGATACGCAGTATTTT.

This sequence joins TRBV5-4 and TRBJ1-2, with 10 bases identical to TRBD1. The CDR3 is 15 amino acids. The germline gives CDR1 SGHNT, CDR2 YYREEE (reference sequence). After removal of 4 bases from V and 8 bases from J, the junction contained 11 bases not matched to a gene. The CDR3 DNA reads TGTGCCAGCAGCCAACCCCGGGACAGGGGACTAGGCTACACCTTC. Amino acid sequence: CASSQPRDRGLGYTF. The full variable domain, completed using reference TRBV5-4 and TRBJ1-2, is ETGVTQSPTHLIKTRGQQVTLRCSSQSGHNTVSWYQQALGQGPQFIFQYYREEENGRGNFPPRFSGLQFPNYSSELNVNALELDDSALYLCASSQPRDRGLGYTFGSGTRLTVV.

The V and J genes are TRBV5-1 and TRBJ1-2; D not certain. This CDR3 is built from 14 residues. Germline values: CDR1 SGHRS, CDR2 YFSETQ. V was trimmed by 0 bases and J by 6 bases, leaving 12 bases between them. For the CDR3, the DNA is TGCGCCAGCAGCTTGGACGGTTATTTGGATGGCTACACCTTC. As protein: CASSLDGYLDGYTF.